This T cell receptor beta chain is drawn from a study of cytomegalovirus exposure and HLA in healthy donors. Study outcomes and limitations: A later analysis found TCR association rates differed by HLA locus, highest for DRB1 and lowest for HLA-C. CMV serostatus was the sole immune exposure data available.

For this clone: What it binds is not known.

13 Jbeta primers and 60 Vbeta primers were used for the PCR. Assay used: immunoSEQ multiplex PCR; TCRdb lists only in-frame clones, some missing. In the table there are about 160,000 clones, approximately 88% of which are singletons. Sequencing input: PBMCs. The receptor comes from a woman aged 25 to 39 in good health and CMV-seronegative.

The CDR3 bases are TGCGCCAGCAGCTTGGTTGACAGGGGGTTCGAGCAGTACTTC. Its translation is CASSLVDRGFEQYF. V usage is TRBV5-1 and J usage is TRBJ2-7; 9 nucleotides align to TRBD1. V gave up 0 bases and J gave up 6 bases; unmatched junction bases: 4. CDR1 SGHRS and CDR2 YFSETQ come from the germline V gene. The CDR3 length is 14 residues.